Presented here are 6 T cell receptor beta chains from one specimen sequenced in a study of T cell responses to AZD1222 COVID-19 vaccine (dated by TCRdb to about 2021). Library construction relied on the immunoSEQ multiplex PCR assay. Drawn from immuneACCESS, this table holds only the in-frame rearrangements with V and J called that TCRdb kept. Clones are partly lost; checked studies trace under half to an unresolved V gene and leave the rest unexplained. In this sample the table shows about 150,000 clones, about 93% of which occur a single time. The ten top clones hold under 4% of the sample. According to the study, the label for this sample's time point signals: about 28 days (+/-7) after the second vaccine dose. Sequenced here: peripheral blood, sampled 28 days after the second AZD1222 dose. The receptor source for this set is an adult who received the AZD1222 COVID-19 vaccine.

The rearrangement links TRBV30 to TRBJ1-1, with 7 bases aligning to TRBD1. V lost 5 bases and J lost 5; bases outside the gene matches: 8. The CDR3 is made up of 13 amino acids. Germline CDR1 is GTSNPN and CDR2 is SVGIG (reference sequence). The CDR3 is CAWERQGETEAFF. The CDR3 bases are TGTGCCTGGGAGAGACAGGGAGAAACTGAAGCTTTCTTT. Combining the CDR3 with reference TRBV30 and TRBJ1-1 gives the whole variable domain SQTIHQWPATLVQPVGSPLSLECTVEGTSNPNLYWYRQAAGRGLQLLFYSVGIGQISSEVPQNLSASRPQDRQFILSSKKLLLSDSGFYLCAWERQGETEAFFGQGTRLTVV.

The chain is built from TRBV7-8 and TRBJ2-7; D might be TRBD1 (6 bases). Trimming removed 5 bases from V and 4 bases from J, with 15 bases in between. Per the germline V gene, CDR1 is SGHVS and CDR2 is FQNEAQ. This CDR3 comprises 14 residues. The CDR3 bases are TGTGCCAGCAGCCACAGACAGGTTGATTACGAGCAGTACTTC. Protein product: CASSHRQVDYEQYF. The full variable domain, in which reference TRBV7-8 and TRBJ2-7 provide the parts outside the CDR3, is GAGVSQSPRYKVAKRGQDVALRCDPISGHVSLFWYQQALGQGPEFLTYFQNEAQLDKSGLPSDRFFAERPEGSVSTLKIQRTQQEDSAVYLCASSHRQVDYEQYFGPGTRLTVT.

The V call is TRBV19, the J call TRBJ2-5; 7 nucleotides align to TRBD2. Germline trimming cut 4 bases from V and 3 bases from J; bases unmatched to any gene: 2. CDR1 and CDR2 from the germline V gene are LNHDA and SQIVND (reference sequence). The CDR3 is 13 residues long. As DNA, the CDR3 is TGTGCCAGTAGTACAGCGGGGAAAGAGACCCAGTACTTC. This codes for CASSTAGKETQYF.

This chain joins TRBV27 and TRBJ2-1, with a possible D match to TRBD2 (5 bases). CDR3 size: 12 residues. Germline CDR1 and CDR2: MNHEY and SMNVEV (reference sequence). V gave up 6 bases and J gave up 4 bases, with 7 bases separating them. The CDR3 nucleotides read TGTGCCAGCAGCCCGGGGTACAATGAGCAGTTCTTC. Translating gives CASSPGYNEQFF.

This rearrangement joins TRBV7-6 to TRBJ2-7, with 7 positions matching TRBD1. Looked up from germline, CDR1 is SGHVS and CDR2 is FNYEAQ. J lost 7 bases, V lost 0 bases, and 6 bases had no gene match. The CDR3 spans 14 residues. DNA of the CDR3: TGTGCCAGCAGCTTAGCAACAGGGGTGGGTGAGCAGTACTTC. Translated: CASSLATGVGEQYF.

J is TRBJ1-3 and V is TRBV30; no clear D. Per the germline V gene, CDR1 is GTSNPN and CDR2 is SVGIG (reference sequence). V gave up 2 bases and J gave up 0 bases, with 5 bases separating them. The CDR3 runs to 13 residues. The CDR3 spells CAWSLRSGNTIYF. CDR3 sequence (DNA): TGTGCCTGGAGTTTACGCTCTGGAAACACCATATATTTT. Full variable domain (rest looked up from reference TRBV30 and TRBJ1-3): SQTIHQWPATLVQPVGSPLSLECTVEGTSNPNLYWYRQAAGRGLQLLFYSVGIGQISSEVPQNLSASRPQDRQFILSSKKLLLSDSGFYLCAWSLRSGNTIYFGEGSWLTVV.